This TCR beta chain was identified in a study of shared clonotypes between healthy human individuals. Study-wide results and caveats: Enrolling few donors narrowed the genetic and exposure-history diversity that was represented.

Unsorted PBMCs provided DNA that was sequenced on ten immunoSEQ deep assay plates. Data came from immunoSEQ multiplex PCR; TCRdb stores just in-frame clones and leaves some out. The sample yields about 490,000 clones, roughly 85% seen once. The CDR3 runs to 15 residues. CDR1 is SGHRS, CDR2 YFSETQ, per germline. Germline trimming cut 1 base from V and 2 bases from J; bases unmatched to any gene: 3. On this clone itself: Its specificity is unknown.

Sequenced input: PBMCs. This TCR was sampled from a woman aged 40 to 55 in good health. Some clones in this sample may be carry-over from other donors' samples. The chain joins TRBV5-1 to TRBJ2-7; 10 bases line up with TRBD2. The CDR3 is CASSLLAGETYEQYF. The CDR3 DNA sequence: TGCGCCAGCAGCTTGCTAGCGGGAGAGACCTACGAGCAGTACTTC.